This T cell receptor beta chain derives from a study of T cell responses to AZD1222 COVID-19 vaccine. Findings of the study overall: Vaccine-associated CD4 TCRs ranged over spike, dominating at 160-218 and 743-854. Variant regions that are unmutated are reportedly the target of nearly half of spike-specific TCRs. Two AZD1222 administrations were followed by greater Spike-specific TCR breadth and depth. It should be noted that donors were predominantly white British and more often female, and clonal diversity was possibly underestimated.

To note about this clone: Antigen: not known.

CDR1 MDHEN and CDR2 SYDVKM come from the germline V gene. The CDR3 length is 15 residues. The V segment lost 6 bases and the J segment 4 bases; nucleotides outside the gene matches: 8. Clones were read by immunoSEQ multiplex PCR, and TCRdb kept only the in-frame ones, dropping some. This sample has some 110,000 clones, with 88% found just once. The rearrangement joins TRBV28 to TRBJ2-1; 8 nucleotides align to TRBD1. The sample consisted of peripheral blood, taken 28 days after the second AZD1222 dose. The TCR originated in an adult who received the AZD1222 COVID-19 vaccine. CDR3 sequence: CASSPTGVSYNEQFF. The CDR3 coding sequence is TGTGCCAGCAGCCCGACAGGGGTTAGTTACAATGAGCAGTTCTTC.